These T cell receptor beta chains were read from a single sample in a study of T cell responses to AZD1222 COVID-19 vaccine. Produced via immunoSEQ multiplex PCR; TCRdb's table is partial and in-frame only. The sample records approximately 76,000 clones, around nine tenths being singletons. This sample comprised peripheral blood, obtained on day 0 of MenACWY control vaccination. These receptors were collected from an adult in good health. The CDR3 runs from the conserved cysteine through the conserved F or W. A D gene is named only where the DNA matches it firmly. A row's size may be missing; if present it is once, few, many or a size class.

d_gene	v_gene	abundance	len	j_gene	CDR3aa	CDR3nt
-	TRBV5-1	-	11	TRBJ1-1	CASQRGGEAFF	TGCGCCAGCCAGAGGGGCGGTGAAGCTTTCTTT
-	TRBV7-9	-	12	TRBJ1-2	CASSPDYYGYTF	TGTGCCAGCAGCCCGGACTACTATGGCTACACCTTC
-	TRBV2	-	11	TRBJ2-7	CASTRGGEQYF	TGTGCCAGCACTAGAGGGGGGGAACAGTACTTC
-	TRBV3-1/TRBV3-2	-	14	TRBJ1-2	CASTDSGAFYGYTF	TGTGCCAGCACCGACAGCGGGGCCTTCTATGGCTACACCTTC
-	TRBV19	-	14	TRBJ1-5	CASSMGGNGQPQHF	TGTGCCAGTAGTATGGGGGGGAATGGACAGCCCCAGCATTTT
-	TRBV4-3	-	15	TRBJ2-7	CASSQDNRPDYEQYF	TGCGCCAGCAGCCAAGATAACAGACCGGACTACGAGCAGTACTTC
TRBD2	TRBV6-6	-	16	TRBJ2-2	CASSYSTSGGTGELFF	TGTGCCAGCAGTTACTCGACGTCGGGGGGCACCGGGGAGCTGTTTTTT
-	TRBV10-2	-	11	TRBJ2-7	CASSEEEEQYF	TGCGCCAGCAGTGAGGAGGAGGAGCAGTACTTC
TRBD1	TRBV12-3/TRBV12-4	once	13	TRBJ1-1	CASSLRQGVEAFF	TGTGCCAGCAGTTTAAGGCAGGGGGTTGAAGCTTTCTTT
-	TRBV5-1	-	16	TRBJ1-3	CASSLVEGTSGNTIYF	TGCGCCAGCAGCTTGGTTGAGGGGACTTCTGGAAACACCATATATTTT
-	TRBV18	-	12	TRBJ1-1	CASSIENTEAFF	TGTGCCAGCTCTATAGAGAACACTGAAGCTTTCTTT
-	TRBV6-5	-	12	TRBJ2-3	CASSRGADTQYF	TGTGCCAGCAGTCGAGGGGCAGATACGCAGTATTTT
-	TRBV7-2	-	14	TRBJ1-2	CASSLGTGNYGYTF	TGTGCCAGCAGCTTAGGAACAGGGAACTATGGCTACACCTTC
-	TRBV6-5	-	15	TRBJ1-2	CASSYSVSGVYGYTF	TGTGCCAGCAGTTACTCTGTTTCAGGGGTCTATGGCTACACCTTC
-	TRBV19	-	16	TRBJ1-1	CASSIGTVNSGTEAFF	TGTGCCAGTAGTATAGGGACAGTTAACTCAGGGACTGAAGCTTTCTTT
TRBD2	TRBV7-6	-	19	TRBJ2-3	CASSPGLAGRTQPGNTQYF	TGTGCCAGCAGCCCTGGGCTAGCGGGACGGACCCAACCGGGGAATACGCAGTATTTT
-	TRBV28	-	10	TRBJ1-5	CASSSSAQHF	TGTGCCAGCAGCTCCTCGGCCCAGCATTTT
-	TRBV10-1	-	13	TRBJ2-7	CASSRGTSYEQYF	TGCGCCAGCAGCCGGGGAACCTCCTACGAGCAGTACTTC
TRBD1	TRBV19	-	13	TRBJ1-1	CATWTGGRSEAFF	TGTGCCACCTGGACAGGGGGCCGGTCTGAAGCTTTCTTT
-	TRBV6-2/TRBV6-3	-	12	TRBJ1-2	CASSTGSFSYTF	TGTGCCAGCAGTACAGGTTCCTTTAGCTACACCTTC
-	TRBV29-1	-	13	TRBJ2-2	CSVLEANTGELFF	TGCAGCGTTCTAGAAGCGAACACCGGGGAGCTGTTTTTT